This T cell receptor beta chain was retrieved from a study of cytomegalovirus exposure and HLA in healthy donors. Whole-study context: A previous analysis identified approximately 110 million unique TCR beta sequences derived from approximately 190 million T cells.

On this clone itself: What it recognizes is unknown.

PCR employed 60 Vbeta and 13 Jbeta primers. Original data processing: Roughly 76 million unique TCR beta chains, roughly 11 million of them shared, were counted by a later analysis. Measured with immunoSEQ multiplex PCR; TCRdb has only the in-frame clones, and not every one. V, J and clone size are those of that table, while D and trimming were read from the DNA. The table for this sample gives tens of thousands of clones. Healthy bone marrow donors made up the cohort. Findings and limits, study-wide: When analyzed later, the rates of TCR association showed variation by HLA locus, with DRB1 the most and HLA-C the fewest.

The V segment lost 1 base and the J segment 4 bases; nucleotides outside the gene matches: 1. The germline gives CDR1 SGHNT, CDR2 YENEEA. The CDR3 totals 14 residues. The source of this sequence is a woman aged 25 to 39 in good health and CMV-seropositive. This chain links TRBV11-3 with TRBJ2-7, with 10 nucleotides matching TRBD1. Sequences were obtained from PBMCs. The CDR3 DNA is TGTGCCAGCAGCTTAGGGACAGGGGGTTACGAGCAGTACTTC. Its protein is CASSLGTGGYEQYF.